Given below is one T cell receptor (beta chain) in context. Its antigen target is currently unknown. No per-base quality is available; no much larger clone lies one base away. Other DNA sequences in this specimen translate into the identical CDR3. The data originate from a study of blood T cell repertoires in COVID-19 (TCRdb year 2020). Background for the entire study: The collaborator samples originated in the United States, Italy and Spain and spanned the acute and convalescent phases of COVID-19. The material from the prospective study consisted of cDNA or gDNA derived from T cells, B-cell-depleted T cells, or PBMCs. Subjects who had been exposed to COVID-19, were actively infected with it, or had recovered from it provided the deeply sampled blood TCRbeta repertoires that made up the dataset. The repertoires were made available in a free public database intended to serve as a resource for research on the immune response to SARS-CoV-2. Samples were obtained from the ongoing ImmuneRACE study (first 160 participants) and from 1,254 subjects provided by 6 global collaborators. A de-identified subject ID, COVID-19 status, age in years and sex were almost always included in the sample metadata. Where HLA class I and class II types were available, the types were taken from metadata supplied by the sample provider, not from assay-based typing.

General findings and caveats noted by the study authors: How much clinical and demographic metadata was included differed by source and by participant, and the metadata was provided uncurated.

Whole blood was collected in K2EDTA tubes by collaborating institutions according to the institutions' own protocols. For TCRbeta analysis, collaborator samples were shipped as frozen whole blood, as isolated PBMCs, or as DNA extracted from either sample type. The immunoSEQ Assay, a bias-controlled multiplex PCR, was used to amplify TCRbeta CDR3 regions from genomic DNA. The original pipeline was this. The number of nucleated cells in each sample was estimated from the amplification of reference gene primers within the assay. To quantify the absolute abundance of each unique TCRbeta CDR3 rearrangement, sequence reads were collapsed and filtered. Productive Simpson clonality was computed per sample as the square root of Simpson's diversity index over productive rearrangements. TCRdb provides this immuneACCESS table in a form limited to in-frame rearrangements. Some clones are lacking; in checked studies, under half of them reflect an unresolved V gene, and why the rest are absent is not known. V and J calls and clone size are copied from that table; D and trimming were computed from the DNA. The sample table holds under 200,000 clones, of which 80% to 90% were seen once. Clones ranked in the top ten supply around 2.7% of the sample.

The source of this sequence is a man aged 35 to 55 with active or convalescent COVID-19. The specimen sequenced was peripheral blood.

The DNA sequence follows: TGTGCCTGGAGTGTAGGACAGCTAAACACTGAAGCTTTCTTT. This translates into CAWSVGQLNTEAFF. The chain was built from TRBV30 and TRBJ1-1; possibly the D gene is TRBD1, per 6 matching bases. Trimming at the junction amounts to 0 bases on V and 2 bases on J, and the germline ends lie 10 bases apart. There are 14 amino acids in the CDR3, from cysteine to phenylalanine inclusive. The retained sequence is limited to the CDR3, 42 bases, with the frame set at the first base. CDR1 GTSNPN and CDR2 SVGIG are derived from the germline V gene (reference sequence).